The present T cell receptor beta chain was sequenced within a study of CD8 T cells in ankylosing spondylitis (dated by TCRdb to about 2017). Notes on the research overall: The study profiled T cell receptor beta repertoires in healthy donors and ankylosing spondylitis patients to find disease-linked TCR variants. The full study cohort comprised around 25 ankylosing spondylitis patients and some 100 healthy donors. Samples of peripheral blood were taken, and for ankylosing spondylitis patients, synovial fluid was collected as well.

Details on this clonotype: Its antigen remains unidentified. There are no base qualities to consult, and no much larger clone falls within one base.

Its CDR3 holds 14 amino acids, cysteine through phenylalanine. The kept DNA is CDR3 alone, 42 bases in frame from the first base. At the junction V is shortened by 3 bases and J by 2 bases, with 11 bases in between. The germline V gene (reference sequence) specifies DFQATT as CDR1 and SNEGSKA as CDR2. Sequenced on an Illumina HiSeq 2500. Quantitative 5'-RACE with molecular barcodes was the method used to prepare the TCR beta libraries. The paper's processing steps were these. Disease-linked TCR variants were identified with a new computational method built on a probabilistic model of VDJ rearrangement. The raw public data were reprocessed by TCRdb itself: fastp quality trimming at Q25, MiXCR clonotype calling, in-frame beta chains only. Rows merge per CDR3 protein into single entries with the most common DNA and genes. The V and J calls shown here were made by TCRdb, not taken from the authors' results. The sample includes 150,000 to 200,000 distinct CDR3 sequences, with 15% to 20% observed a single time. The ten most abundant clones make up roughly 4.5% of the sample.

Study-wide conclusions, independent of this receptor: In peripheral blood, the disease-linked clones were found at relatively low frequencies and had a CD8+ phenotype. Some motif variants had previously been reported in the synovial fluid and blood of reactive arthritis patients, which suggests shared mechanisms of disease initiation. The disease-linked clones were reported to be significantly enriched in matched synovial fluid samples from ankylosing spondylitis patients. Blood from ankylosing spondylitis patients appeared to be characterized by a TCR beta motif made up of under ten highly homologous amino acid variants.

The TCR originated in a male donor aged 10-29 years with ankylosing spondylitis or in good health (not recorded which). Donor details come from another sample of the same person, matched by shared clones. Rearrangement joined TRBV20-1 to TRBJ2-1; the D element could tentatively be TRBD1 or TRBD2, as 5 bases agree for each. The sample taken for sequencing was blood, either unsorted or a sorted T cell fraction (not recorded which). The CDR3 reads CSARVGVTYNEQFF. In nucleotides, the sequence is TGCAGTGCTAGGGTGGGGGTCACCTACAATGAGCAGTTCTTC.